This TCR beta chain emerged from a study of cytomegalovirus exposure and HLA in healthy donors. Study findings and constraints: From TCR beta sequences, most subjects' HLA-A and HLA-B alleles were reportedly predicted accurately. The authors assumed roughly uniform sequencing depth across donors for presence/absence analyses.

This PCR relied on a set of 60 Vbeta primers and 13 Jbeta primers. TCRdb's copy holds only in-frame clones and misses some; the assay was immunoSEQ multiplex PCR. The sample includes 150,000 to 200,000 clones, 77% seen only once; the top ten take around 2%. About this clone: Its matching antigen is unknown.

Sequenced material: PBMCs. The sequence was obtained from a man aged 45 to 65 in good health and CMV-seropositive.

CDR3 in DNA: TGTGCCAGCTCACCACCGTTAGGCGGGGACAATCAGCCCCAGCATTTT. It encodes CASSPPLGGDNQPQHF. V is TRBV18 and J is TRBJ1-5, with D hard to call. The CDR3 extends over 16 amino acids. CDR1 is KGHSH and CDR2 is LQKENI in the germline V gene. Trimming stripped 0 bases from V and 3 bases from J, with 12 bases between.